These 9 T cell receptor beta chains were sequenced from one sample in a study of T cells in Graves' hyperthyroidism and ophthalmopathy. RNA transcripts were the template for amplifying TCR beta CDR3 regions. When the TCR CDR3 underwent first-round RT-PCR, the HTBI primer set was used. TCRdb ran MiXCR on the multiplex PCR reads and lists one entry per CDR3 protein. The sample gives 650,000 to 800,000 distinct CDR3 sequences, approximately 42% of which show up once; roughly 6.5% is in the top ten. The sample was peripheral blood or thyroid tissue (not recorded which). All receptors come from an adult man with Graves' disease, either hyperthyroidism or ophthalmopathy (not recorded which).

This clonotype has more than one count but fewer than ten. The J gene is TRBJ1-6, the V gene TRBV19, with D hard to call. Trimming removed 8 bases from V and 7 bases from J, with 15 bases in between. This CDR3 has 14 amino acids. Germline CDR1 LNHDA, CDR2 SQIVND (reference sequence). The chain's CDR3 is CASAQVDWNSPLHF. The CDR3 DNA is TGTGCCAGTGCCCAGGTAGATTGGAATTCACCCCTCCACTTT.

The rearrangement links TRBV7-2 to TRBJ2-7, with TRBD2 identical over 9 bases. Per germline, CDR1 SGHTA and CDR2 FQGNSA. V shed 1 base, J shed 1 base, and the junction held 5 bases outside the gene matches. This CDR3 is built from 16 residues. The CDR3 nucleotides are TGTGCCAGCAGCTTAGTGGCTAGCGGGGATTCCTACGAGCAGTACTTC. Translation: CASSLVASGDSYEQYF.

The J gene is TRBJ1-1, the V gene TRBV20-1; tentative D call: TRBD1 (5 bases). The CDR3 loop spans 13 amino acids. V was clipped by 6 bases and J by 3 bases, with 14 bases between them. Germline CDR1 is DFQATT and CDR2 is SNEGSKA (reference sequence). CDR3 in DNA: TGCAGTGCCCCCGGTCTGGGGGACACTGAAGCTTTCTTT. Its translation: CSAPGLGDTEAFF.

This clonotype appeared many times. The chain uses TRBV7-8 and TRBJ1-5; D ambiguous. V was trimmed by 6 bases and J by 3 bases, leaving 6 bases between them. From germline, CDR1 is SGHVS and CDR2 FQNEAQ. The CDR3 extends over 12 amino acids. The DNA for the CDR3 is TGTGCCAGCAGTGACTACAATCAGCCCCAGCATTTT. Its protein is CASSDYNQPQHF.

V is TRBV14 and J is TRBJ2-7, with 9 bases lining up with TRBD1. Germline CDR1 reads SGHDN; CDR2 reads FVKESK. The ends lost 4 bases at V and 2 bases at J; junction bases unmatched: 12. There are 17 residues in the CDR3. CDR3 bases: TGTGCCAGCAGCCGTGCCGGACAGGGGAATAGGGCCTACGAGCAGTACTTC. Amino acid sequence: CASSRAGQGNRAYEQYF.

V and J are TRBV2 and TRBJ1-5; weak D call: TRBD1 (5 bases). Germline CDR1 SNHLY, CDR2 FYNNEI. The CDR3 runs 13 residues. This CDR3 is CASSGRANQPQHF. CDR3 in DNA: TGTGCTAGTAGCGGCAGGGCGAATCAGCCCCAGCATTTT.

The genes are TRBV20-1 and TRBJ2-7; D might be TRBD1 (5 bases). The CDR3 spans 14 residues. The V gene lost 3 bases and the J gene lost 9 bases, with 21 bases spanning the gap. The germline CDR1 and CDR2 sequences are DFQATT and SNEGSKA (reference sequence). The CDR3 protein is CSARTVDNYGGQYF. DNA for the CDR3: TGCAGTGCTAGGACAGTGGATAACTACGGTGGGCAGTACTTC.

This clonotype turned up a few times. This sequence joins TRBV5-5 and TRBJ1-6; TRBD1 is a possible D gene (5 bases). Germline CDR1 is SGHKS and CDR2 is YYEKEE (reference sequence). Trimming left V 4 bases short and J 6 bases short, with 11 bases between. CDR3 size: 14 residues. DNA of the CDR3: TGTGCCAGCAGCCAAGAGACAGTTAATTCACCCCTCCACTTT. Its translation is CASSQETVNSPLHF.

A single count supports this clonotype. A junction boundary mismatches the germline segment, possibly from a read error. This chain links TRBV5-1 with TRBJ1-2; no reliable D call. Germline V gene lookup returns CDR1 SGHRS and CDR2 YFSETQ. This CDR3 has 11 residues. CDR3 DNA sequence: TGTGCTAGAGCGTCGGCCTATGGCTACACCTTC. Translation: CARASAYGYTF. Filled out from reference TRBV5-1 and TRBJ1-2, the complete variable domain reads KAGVTQTPRYLIKTRGQQVTLSCSPISGHRSVSWYQQTPGQGLQFLFEYFSETQRNKGNFPGRFSGRQFSNSRSEMNVSTLELGDSALYLCARASAYGYTFGSGTRLTVV.